This entry features one T cell receptor beta chain sequence. What it recognizes is unknown. The PCR employed 60 Vbeta primers together with 13 Jbeta primers. Generated by immunoSEQ multiplex PCR, the TCRdb table keeps only in-frame clones and is missing some. The repertoire consists of around 140,000 clones, with almost 85% occurring once and the leading ten covering 1.9%. CDR3 length: 17 amino acids. CDR1 and CDR2 from the germline V gene are MDHEN and SYDVKM. V lost 2 bases, J lost 1 base, and 15 bases lay in between. The source of the sample is a study of cytomegalovirus exposure and HLA in healthy donors. Whole-study findings and limits: Previous analysis showed most TCR beta V segments were productive about 90% or about 30% of the time. The study labeled around 160 TCR beta chains cytomegalovirus-associated. A later analysis found TCR association rates differed by HLA locus, highest for DRB1 and lowest for HLA-C.

The sequence was obtained from a woman aged 40 to 50 in good health and CMV-seronegative. Sequencing used PBMCs. The rearrangement joins TRBV28 to TRBJ2-4; TRBD1 is a possible D gene (5 bases). CDR3 residues: CASSLSSAGNAKNIQYF. CDR3 DNA: TGTGCCAGCAGTTTAAGTTCCGCAGGGAATGCCAAAAACATTCAGTACTTC.